These 13 T cell receptor beta chains came from one sample sequenced in a study of post-analysis software for immune sequencing data. Points from the study as a whole: Five or six TRBV segments, including TRBV5-6, TRBV5-1 and TRBV20-1, were more frequent in patients than controls.

Each TCR beta cDNA library carried unique molecular identifiers. From the PCR reads, TCRdb called clonotypes with MiXCR, one entry per CDR3 protein. The sample shows approximately 160,000 distinct CDR3 sequences, approximately 30% of them seen only once. Which antigens these TCRs recognize remains unknown. The sequencing sample was made of blood. The origin of the receptors is a girl aged 10-17 years with multiple sclerosis.

This clonotype appeared many times. V gene TRBV20-1 combines with J gene TRBJ1-2; D gene uncertain. The CDR3 is 11 residues long. Trimming took 6 bases from V and 4 from J, leaving 9 bases between them. Germline V gene data show CDR1 as DFQATT and CDR2 as SNEGSKA (reference sequence). CDR3 sequence reads: CSAWTAYGYTF. CDR3 in DNA: TGCAGTGCATGGACCGCCTATGGCTACACCTTC.

This clonotype was counted ten times or more. This CDR3 reads CSARDDRGPYEQYF. CDR3 coding DNA: TGCAGTGCTAGAGACGACAGGGGGCCCTACGAGCAGTACTTC. The chain couples TRBV20-1 to TRBJ2-7, with TRBD1 identical over 10 bases. This CDR3 is 14 amino acids long. J lost 2 bases, V lost 0 bases, and 1 base had no gene match. The V gene's germline CDR1 is DFQATT and CDR2 SNEGSKA (reference sequence).

A note on this clonotype: A much larger clone lies a single base off, so this may be a read error. The missing conserved phenylalanine or tryptophan at the end of this CDR3 makes a read error likely. The chain employs TRBV9 and TRBJ2-1; 9 positions match TRBD1. Trimming removed 4 bases from V and 4 bases from J; junction bases left unmatched: 3. This CDR3 has 14 amino acids. Germline CDR1 is SGDLS and CDR2 is YYNGEE. CDR3 amino acids: CASSPGQGYNEQFV. In nucleotides, the CDR3 is TGTGCCAGCAGCCCAGGACAGGGGTACAATGAGCAGTTCGTC.

The V and J genes are TRBV3-1 and TRBJ1-5; TRBD1 agrees at 9 bases. CDR1 and CDR2 (germline): LGHDT, YNNKEL (reference sequence). The CDR3 has 17 residues. Germline trimming cut 1 base from V and 7 bases from J; bases unmatched to any gene: 11. CDR3 region: CASSQAPGTGSKQPQHF. Written as DNA, the CDR3 is TGTGCCAGCAGCCAAGCCCCCGGGACAGGGTCGAAGCAGCCCCAGCATTTT.

The chain joins TRBV29-1 to TRBJ1-1; D is perhaps TRBD1 (6 bases). V dropped 7 bases and J dropped 7 bases, with 16 bases sitting between them. Germline V gives CDR1 SQVTM, CDR2 ANQGSEA. This CDR3 contains 12 residues. CDR3 DNA sequence: TGCAGCGGGGGCTCGGACAGACGTGAAGCTTTCTTT. Translation gives CSGGSDRREAFF.

This clonotype was seen repeatedly, ten times or more. J is TRBJ2-1 and V is TRBV20-1; 13 bases fit TRBD2. The CDR3 spans 14 residues. The trim removed 4 bases at V and 7 bases at J, leaving 4 bases unmatched. Germline V CDR1 and CDR2: DFQATT, SNEGSKA (reference sequence). CDR3 loop: CSATLAGGQNEQFF. The DNA of the CDR3 is TGCAGTGCTACACTAGCGGGAGGGCAGAATGAGCAGTTCTTC.

This clonotype occurred a few times. The V call is TRBV7-6, the J call TRBJ2-7, with D maybe TRBD2 (6 bases). Judging by the DNA end, TRBJ2-5 fits better; the J call may be wrong. CDR1 and CDR2 from the germline V gene are SGHVS and FNYEAQ. The CDR3 is made up of 16 amino acids. The CDR3 nucleotides are TGTGCCAGCAGCGTGCGACCGGGACCCCCAGCGGGGACCCAGTACTTC. Residues: CASSVRPGPPAGTQYF.

This clonotype was seen ten or more times. The genes are TRBV6-5 and TRBJ2-5; 12 positions match TRBD2. The CDR3 is made up of 15 amino acids. V was pared by 5 bases and J by 11 bases, with 12 bases of the junction left unmatched. Germline V gene lookup returns CDR1 MNHEY and CDR2 SVGAGI. The CDR3: CASSETSGRLREQYF. DNA for the CDR3: TGTGCCAGCAGTGAGACTAGCGGGAGATTGAGGGAGCAGTACTTC.

This clonotype was picked up many times. The rearrangement links TRBV10-2 to TRBJ2-3; unclear D gene. V was pared by 7 bases and J by 6 bases, with 14 bases between. The CDR3 runs to 13 residues. The germline CDR1 and CDR2 sequences are WSHSY and SAAADI. The CDR3 region has the DNA TGCGCCAGCACCGTCGCGGCCGGGGATACGCAGTATTTT. This gives the protein CASTVAAGDTQYF.

This clonotype appeared a few times. This rearrangement joins TRBV7-8 to TRBJ1-4; a possible D gene is TRBD1 (5 bases). This CDR3 comprises 18 residues. Trimming removed 1 base from V and 3 bases from J, with 18 bases in between. Per germline, CDR1 SGHVS and CDR2 FQNEAQ. The chain's CDR3 is CASSLGRVVGPANEKLFF. CDR3 coding DNA: TGTGCCAGCAGCTTAGGGCGGGTGGTGGGACCCGCTAATGAAAAACTGTTTTTT.

To note about this clonotype: A much larger clone sits a single nucleotide away, making a read error possible. V and J are TRBV9 and TRBJ2-1, with 9 positions matching TRBD1. Germline loops: CDR1 SGDLS, CDR2 YYNGEE. This CDR3 has 16 residues. The CDR3 loop reads CVSSIWGGTGSNEQFF. The CDR3, as DNA: TGTGTCAGCAGCATCTGGGGGGGGACAGGGTCTAATGAGCAGTTCTTC. The variable domain in full, with the rest retrieved from reference TRBV9 and TRBJ2-1, is DSGVTQTPKHLITATGQRVTLRCSPRSGDLSVYWYQQSLDQGLQFLIQYYNGEERAKGNILERFSAQQFPDLHSELNLSSLELGDSALYFCVSSIWGGTGSNEQFFGPGTRLTVL.

This clonotype was detected many times. The chain has TRBV5-8 and TRBJ2-7, with a weak D call TRBD1 (6 bases). Germline V gives CDR1 SGHTS, CDR2 YDEGEE. CDR3 size: 15 residues. V was clipped by 0 bases and J by 2 bases, with 12 bases between them. The CDR3 nucleotides read TGTGCCAGCAGCTTGGGACAGGCGTCCCCCTACGAGCAGTACTTC. Residues: CASSLGQASPYEQYF. Based on the CDR3 plus reference TRBV5-8 and TRBJ2-7, the full variable domain is EAGVTQSPTHLIKTRGQQATLRCSPISGHTSVYWYQQALGLGLQFLLWYDEGEERNRGNFPPRFSGRQFPNYSSELNVNALELEDSALYLCASSLGQASPYEQYFGPGTRLTVT.

The V and J genes are TRBV5-1 and TRBJ1-2; 7 nucleotides line up with TRBD1. This CDR3 has 14 amino acids. The J segment lost 1 base and the V segment lost 6 bases, leaving 6 bases of the junction unmatched. The germline gives CDR1 SGHRS, CDR2 YFSETQ. CDR3 DNA sequence: TGCGCCAGCAAGGAGGGGGCCGGTAACTATGGCTACACCTTC. Translation gives CASKEGAGNYGYTF.